This T cell receptor (beta chain) emerged from a study of OX40 agonist ivuxolimab in advanced cancers. Study-level information: Ivuxolimab is a fully human IgG2 antibody that activates OX40 (CD134).

At cycle 4 day 1, cycle 7 day 1, and baseline, blood was sampled. This clone showed up just a few times. The target antigen is unknown. TCRdb keeps only in-frame clones here, not all; method: immunoSEQ multiplex PCR. The table records some 60,000 clones, roughly 87% of them present only once. Study-wide results and limits: It was not determined which antigens were specifically recognized by the peripheral T cells that had undergone clonal expansion.

Trimming cost V 0 bases and J 4 bases; bases outside gene matches: 1. The germline CDR1 and CDR2 sequences are MNHEY and SVGAGI. The CDR3 loop spans 15 amino acids. This specimen was CD4+ or CD8+ T cells sorted from blood, taken in a trial of the OX40 agonist ivuxolimab. The receptor was derived from an adult with an advanced solid tumor such as melanoma, head and neck, liver or kidney cancer. The chain is built from TRBV6-5 and TRBJ1-1; 11 nucleotides match TRBD1. The CDR3 reads CASSYSGQGATEAFF. In nucleotides, the CDR3 is TGTGCCAGCAGTTACTCCGGACAGGGGGCCACTGAAGCTTTCTTT.